This T cell receptor (beta chain) was identified in a study of chemoradiotherapy in HPV16-positive cancers. Study-level information: Candidate HPV-specific T-cell clones and common TCR motifs came from functional assays in a couple of HPV16-positive patients. The study's findings and limits: Only a couple of HPV16-positive patients supplied the functional HPV-specificity definition. For HPV16-positive patients, expanding HPV-responsive T cells associated with longer recurrence-free survival.

The assay was immunoSEQ multiplex PCR, and TCRdb's table has in-frame clones only and misses some. The sample has approximately 12,000 clones, about 88% seen once. CDR3 length: 13 residues. Trimming shortened V by 3 bases and J by 4 bases, and 6 bases separated the two germline ends. Germline assignment: CDR1 WSHSY and CDR2 SAAADI. Worth noting for this clone: Its antigen is not identified.

Samples were taken several times over chemoradiotherapy. The origin of this receptor is a human donor with HPV-associated anogenital cancer. J is TRBJ2-2 and V is TRBV10-2; D ambiguous. Sequences were derived from blood, sampled from a patient who underwent chemoradiotherapy. CDR3: CASSEQSTGELFF. The CDR3 DNA reads TGCGCCAGCAGTGAACAGAGCACCGGGGAGCTGTTTTTT.